This TCR beta chain emerged from a study of blood T cells in healthy people across ages. Overall study findings and caveats: The donors' CMV status was not determined, possibly confounding changes in expanded clonotypes.

With V trimmed by 4 bases and J by 7 bases, 13 bases remained unmatched. The CDR3 is 15 residues long. Germline values: CDR1 MGHDK, CDR2 SYGVNS. This clonotype turned up a few times. Its antigen is unidentified. Through a sample-barcoded 5' primer and a J-beta primer mix, a second PCR was run for roughly 7 to 11 cycles. TCRdb re-derived calls from the 5' RACE reads in MiXCR, one entry per CDR3 protein. The table includes approximately 800,000 distinct CDR3 sequences, about 34% detected once. This receptor was taken from a young man in good health. This chain connects TRBV25-1 to TRBJ2-7; 7 bases are shared with TRBD2. Material for sequencing was blood. CDR3 coding DNA: TGTGCCAGCAGTGGCCGAGCGGGGTTGGGTAATGAGCAGTACTTC. Its protein product is CASSGRAGLGNEQYF.